This TCR beta chain was obtained from a study of cytomegalovirus exposure and HLA in healthy donors (dated by TCRdb to about 2017). About the full investigation: According to a later analysis, one platform produced both the 110 or so validation repertoires and the 666 repertoires of the first cohort. The study aimed to test whether signatures of past pathogen exposure could be identified by cataloging public T cell receptors. High-throughput TCR immunosequencing, statistical association of individual TCRs with disease status, and machine learning were combined to predict cytomegalovirus infection status. A separate validation cohort of approximately 120 different subjects was used in addition to the 666-subject first cohort. Beyond this particular receptor, the publication reports: It was suggested by the authors that the approach could potentially be generalized to other disease states and immunological phenotypes. In vitro tests confirmed that three of the cytomegalovirus-associated TCR beta chains recognize cytomegalovirus antigens. The classifier was reported to diagnose cytomegalovirus status with high specificity and sensitivity in both the original and validation cohorts. A later analysis found that TCRs clustered in the first cohort also tended to co-occur in the 95 to 150 validation repertoires, with approximately 94% of cluster scores above 0. A total of some 180 TCR beta chains were listed by the study as associated with cytomegalovirus. Most TCR sequences were observed very rarely across donors, whereas some public TCRs were present in many individuals. A later analysis had no HLA typing for the validation cohort, so co-occurrence there was scored across all 130 or so repertoires.

Library preparation was by the immunoSEQ multiplex PCR assay. The study's processing was this. A statistical classification framework was developed to diagnose cytomegalovirus status using the catalog of TCR beta chain sequences. TCRdb limited this immuneACCESS table to in-frame rearrangements with V and J called. A share of clones is missing; checked studies link under half to unresolved V genes, and the rest is unexplained. V and J calls and clone size are as listed in that table; D and trimming were resolved from the DNA. The sample table records over 150,000 clones; 86% of these occur just once. Together, the top ten hold 2% to 2.5% of the sample. Based on the germline V gene, the CDR1 and CDR2 sequences are SGDLS and YYNGEE. The CDR3 runs 15 residues from the cysteine to the phenylalanine. Of the read, only the CDR3 DNA is kept; its 45 bases are in frame from base 1. V is cut back by 0 bases and J by 12 bases, with 9 bases in the junction unmatched.

The donors were included in the validation cohort of some 120 subjects, a group kept apart from the roughly 670-subject first cohort. Concerning this clone: Its target antigen remains unknown. Base qualities were left out, and no much larger clone turns up one base away.

The receptor chain draws on TRBV9 and TRBJ1-4, and 9 bases in between align with TRBD1. Sequencing input: PBMCs. The clonotype comes from a human donor in good health. CDR3 sequence: CASSVDGTGRWELFF. Here is the DNA: TGTGCCAGCAGCGTAGATGGGACAGGGAGATGGGAACTGTTTTTT.